A single sample gave rise to the 32 T cell receptor beta chains below, sequenced in a study of chronic HIV infection and antiretroviral therapy. TCRdb reanalysed the 5' RACE reads using MiXCR and keeps one entry per CDR3 protein. The sample has more than 25,000 distinct CDR3 sequences; roughly 8.7% are singletons. Sample: peripheral blood. The source is an adult who had HIV and had not received antiretroviral therapy, or was an uninfected healthy control (not recorded which).

The chain carries TRBV12-3 or TRBV12-4 and TRBJ1-6, with D perhaps TRBD1 (5 bases). This CDR3 is built from 14 residues. With 5 bases removed from V and 5 bases from J, the gap between germline ends came to 10 bases. The CDR3 loop reads CASSKTENNSPLHF. CDR3 nucleotide sequence: TGTGCCAGCAGTAAGACAGAGAATAATTCACCCCTCCACTTT.

The chain uses TRBV6-5 and TRBJ2-7; D not certain. The CDR3 spans 14 residues. Germline V gives CDR1 MNHEY, CDR2 SVGAGI. Trimming shortened V by 5 bases and J by 0 bases, and 11 bases separated the two germline ends. The CDR3: CASSRVFSSYEQYF. The DNA of the CDR3 is TGTGCCAGCAGTCGGGTCTTTAGCTCCTACGAGCAGTACTTC.

This clonotype came up many times. The rearrangement uses TRBV5-1 and TRBJ1-1, with a possible D match to TRBD1 (6 bases). Germline values: CDR1 SGHRS, CDR2 YFSETQ. Deletions cut 1 base from V and 8 bases from J, with 21 bases between. This CDR3 has 16 amino acids. CDR3 DNA sequence: TGCGCCAGCAGCTTGATTCGCAGTTGGGGGCAAGAGGAAGCTTTCTTT. Translation gives CASSLIRSWGQEEAFF.

This clonotype was seen ten or more times. V and J are TRBV2 and TRBJ2-3; D perhaps matches TRBD1 (5 bases). This CDR3 is built from 14 residues. CDR1 is SNHLY, CDR2 FYNNEI, per germline. Between the trimmed V and J ends, which lost 4 bases and 0 bases, there was a span of 8 bases. CDR3 nucleotide sequence: TGTGCCAGCAGTGGGACAACTAGCACAGATACGCAGTATTTT. Translating it yields CASSGTTSTDTQYF. The complete variable domain, with remaining parts taken from reference TRBV2 and TRBJ2-3, reads EPEVTQTPSHQVTQMGQEVILRCVPISNHLYFYWYRQILGQKVEFLVSFYNNEISEKSEIFDDQFSVERPDGSNFTLKIRSTKLEDSAMYFCASSGTTSTDTQYFGPGTRLTVL.

This clonotype was detected ten times or more. The J gene is TRBJ2-3, the V gene TRBV9; 9 bases map to TRBD2. The V gene's germline CDR1 is SGDLS and CDR2 YYNGEE. Trimming cost V 3 bases and J 4 bases; bases outside gene matches: 3. The CDR3 is 14 amino acids. This CDR3 reads CASSGLAGSDTQYF. The DNA of the CDR3 is TGTGCCAGCAGCGGTCTAGCGGGGTCAGATACGCAGTATTTT.

This chain connects TRBV20-1 to TRBJ2-7; D assignment may be TRBD1 or TRBD2 (5 bases each). V gave up 3 bases and J gave up 2 bases, with 17 bases separating them. Germline assignment: CDR1 DFQATT and CDR2 SNEGSKA (reference sequence). The CDR3 has 15 residues. CDR3 sequence (DNA): TGCAGTGCTAGCGATCCCGGGGCCACGACCTACGAGCAGTACTTC. It codes for CSASDPGATTYEQYF.

This clonotype has more than one count but fewer than ten. This sequence joins TRBV29-1 and TRBJ1-2; D is perhaps TRBD1 (6 bases). This CDR3 region has 15 residues. V was trimmed by 3 bases and J by 8 bases, leaving 22 bases between them. The germline CDR1 and CDR2 sequences are SQVTM and ANQGSEA. In DNA form, the CDR3 reads TGCAGCGTTGATTTCCCCTCGGGGGGGGCTTACGGCTACACCTTC. Translated: CSVDFPSGGAYGYTF.

This clonotype was recorded at least ten times. The rearrangement joins TRBV7-9 to TRBJ2-1, with 8 bases that match TRBD2. The CDR3 runs 17 residues. Germline CDR1 SEHNR, CDR2 FQNEAQ (reference sequence). V trimming: 1 base; J trimming: 7 bases; junction bases outside the gene matches: 12. The chain's CDR3 is CASSLEPPGLVGNEQFF. CDR3 nucleotide sequence: TGTGCCAGCAGCTTAGAACCACCGGGACTAGTGGGGAATGAGCAGTTCTTC.

This clonotype was seen at least ten times. This chain joins TRBV10-3 and TRBJ1-2; 7 nucleotides match TRBD1. J lost 5 bases, V lost 3 bases, and 3 bases had no gene match. The CDR3 length is 13 residues. CDR1 is ENHRY, CDR2 SYGVKD, per germline. This chain's CDR3 is CAISDLTGYGYTF. CDR3 nucleotides: TGTGCCATCAGTGATTTGACAGGGTATGGCTACACCTTC.

This clonotype was found many times. V gene TRBV12-3 or TRBV12-4 combines with J gene TRBJ2-3; D not resolved. The CDR3 extends over 14 amino acids. Trimming took 6 bases from V and 2 from J, leaving 12 bases between them. The CDR3 here is CASSEAAFTDTQYF. The CDR3 coding sequence is TGTGCCAGCAGCGAGGCGGCCTTCACAGATACGCAGTATTTT.

Ten or more counts support this clonotype. The V call is TRBV11-2, the J call TRBJ1-1; 11 bases are shared with TRBD1. CDR1 is SGHAT and CDR2 is FQNNGV in the germline V gene. V trimming: 1 base; J trimming: 6 bases; junction bases outside the gene matches: 4. The CDR3 spans 15 residues. This CDR3 is CASSLAWDRGSEAFF. DNA for the CDR3: TGTGCCAGCAGCTTAGCTTGGGACAGGGGGTCTGAAGCTTTCTTT. The full variable domain, with the rest looked up from reference TRBV11-2 and TRBJ1-1, is EAGVAQSPRYKIIEKRQSVAFWCNPISGHATLYWYQQILGQGPKLLIQFQNNGVVDDSQLPKDRFSAERLKGVDSTLKIQPAKLEDSAVYLCASSLAWDRGSEAFFGQGTRLTVV.

The chain recombines TRBV27 with TRBJ1-2; the D gene is possibly TRBD1 (5 bases). V was cut by 4 bases and J by 3 bases, with 9 bases left in between. The CDR3 length is 13 residues. The V gene's germline CDR1 is MNHEY and CDR2 SMNVEV (reference sequence). The CDR3, as DNA: TGTGCCAGCAGTTCCGACAGTGACTATGGCTACACCTTC. Translated, it gives CASSSDSDYGYTF.

This clonotype has at least ten counts. The V call is TRBV7-8, the J call TRBJ2-1, with D tentatively TRBD1 or TRBD2 (5 bases each). Germline CDR1 SGHVS, CDR2 FQNEAQ. With 4 bases removed from V and 4 bases from J, the gap between germline ends came to 8 bases. The CDR3 is 13 residues long. The CDR3 sequence is CASSSWGYNEQFF. CDR3 DNA sequence: TGTGCCAGCAGCTCCTGGGGGTACAATGAGCAGTTCTTC.

This clonotype was detected only a few times. The chain recombines TRBV5-1 with TRBJ1-1; D is undetermined. Looked up from germline, CDR1 is SGHRS and CDR2 is YFSETQ. The V end was cut by 0 bases, the J end by 11 bases, with 14 bases between. The CDR3 runs to 13 residues. The CDR3 DNA sequence: TGCGCCAGCAGCTTGGGAGGCGGTTTGGGGGCTTTCTTT. Encoded protein: CASSLGGGLGAFF.

The rearrangement links TRBV12-3 or TRBV12-4 to TRBJ2-7; TRBD1 matches 8 bases. Trimming at V came to 6 bases and at J to 2 bases, leaving 3 bases not matched to a gene. The CDR3 is 13 amino acids. In DNA, the CDR3 is TGTGCCAGCAGCCGGGGACAGGCCTACGAGCAGTACTTC. Protein product: CASSRGQAYEQYF.

Many counts were recorded for this clonotype. The chain couples TRBV27 to TRBJ2-6, with TRBD1 matching 10 bases. There are 17 residues in the CDR3. Losses at the gene ends were 6 bases for V and 3 bases for J; bases not matched to a gene: 8. Per the germline V gene, CDR1 is MNHEY and CDR2 is SMNVEV (reference sequence). The CDR3 bases are TGTGCCAGCAGCAGGGACAGGGGCTTCAGTGGGGCCAACGTCCTGACTTTC. Translating it yields CASSRDRGFSGANVLTF.

This clonotype was found a few times. This chain uses TRBV4-1 with TRBJ2-5; 13 bases line up with TRBD2. CDR3 length: 16 residues. The V gene's germline CDR1 is MGHRA and CDR2 YSYEKL. Trimming cost V 4 bases and J 0 bases; bases outside gene matches: 2. DNA for the CDR3: TGCGCCAGCAGCCTTGGGACTAGCGGGGACCAAGAGACCCAGTACTTC. It encodes CASSLGTSGDQETQYF.

The chain links TRBV7-8 to TRBJ1-3, with D hard to call. Germline CDR1 and CDR2: SGHVS and FQNEAQ. There are 13 residues in the CDR3. Trimming took 3 bases from V and 0 from J, leaving 3 bases between them. The CDR3 DNA reads TGTGCCAGCAGCTTTACCTCTGGAAACACCATATATTTT. Its protein is CASSFTSGNTIYF.

This clonotype was counted ten times or more. The chain is built from TRBV5-1 and TRBJ1-1; 8 positions agree with TRBD1. The CDR3 has 19 residues. Germline CDR1 SGHRS, CDR2 YFSETQ. The J segment lost 0 bases and the V segment lost 4 bases, leaving 17 bases of the junction unmatched. This CDR3 is CASSGTDRDDHVVNTEAFF. The CDR3 nucleotides read TGCGCCAGCAGCGGAACGGACAGGGATGATCACGTTGTGAACACTGAAGCTTTCTTT.

As regards this clonotype: A much more abundant neighbour one base away suggests this may be a read error. The gene calls are TRBV19 and TRBJ1-2; D may be TRBD1 (6 bases). The germline V gene has CDR1 LNHDA and CDR2 SQIVND (reference sequence). The CDR3 covers 16 residues. In nucleotides, the CDR3 is TGTGCCAGTAGTATTGAGCCGGGGGCGAGGAGCTATGGCGACACCTTC. Its translation: CASSIEPGARSYGDTF.

This clonotype was recorded a few times. The chain has TRBV29-1 and TRBJ1-1; a weak D match, TRBD1 (5 bases). Trimming removed 4 bases from V and 4 bases from J, with 13 bases in between. From germline, CDR1 is SQVTM and CDR2 ANQGSEA. This CDR3 contains 13 residues. In DNA form, the CDR3 reads TGCAGCGTTGGTTCTAAGGGGTTCACTGAAGCTTTCTTT. Protein sequence: CSVGSKGFTEAFF.

This clonotype was seen only a few times. The V call is TRBV29-1, the J call TRBJ2-1; 7 bases are shared with TRBD1. Germline CDR1 reads SQVTM; CDR2 reads ANQGSEA. J gave up 5 bases and V 7 bases, and 8 bases lay outside the gene matches. This CDR3 comprises 13 residues. CDR3 sequence: CSGQGFLDNEQFF. DNA of the CDR3: TGCAGCGGACAGGGTTTCTTGGACAATGAGCAGTTCTTC.

There are many counts of this clonotype. V usage is TRBV6-6 and J usage is TRBJ1-1; TRBD1 matches 7 bases. The CDR3 has 13 amino acids. V lost 2 bases to trimming and J lost 6 bases; unmatched junction nucleotides: 3. The V gene's germline CDR1 is MNHNY and CDR2 SVGAGI (reference sequence). The CDR3 loop is CASSYPGQPEAFF. CDR3 coding DNA: TGTGCCAGCAGTTACCCGGGACAGCCTGAAGCTTTCTTT.

This clonotype was seen ten or more times. This chain connects TRBV6-4 to TRBJ1-1, with D unresolved. V shed 7 bases and J shed 2 bases, with 14 bases lying between them. Germline V gives CDR1 MRHNA, CDR2 SNTAGT. The CDR3 totals 14 residues. The CDR3 sequence is CASIPGPPNTEAFF. The CDR3 nucleotides are TGTGCCAGCATTCCGGGCCCGCCTAACACTGAAGCTTTCTTT.

This clonotype has a handful of counts. V is TRBV7-6 and J is TRBJ1-6; the D is unclear. The germline V gene has CDR1 SGHVS and CDR2 FNYEAQ. The CDR3 has 14 amino acids. V lost 2 bases and J lost 7, with 9 bases in between. The CDR3 DNA reads as TGTGCCAGCAGCTTAACCTACTCCAATTCACCCCTCCACTTT. Protein product: CASSLTYSNSPLHF.

This clonotype has just one count. The CDR3 DNA is TGTGCCAGCAGTTTATGTGGCAGAAATGCTTTCTTT. Amino acids: CASSLCGRNAFF. The chain joins TRBV27 to TRBJ1-1; D gene unclear. Trimming removed 1 base from V and 11 bases from J, with 11 bases in between. The CDR3 runs 12 residues. From germline, CDR1 is MNHEY and CDR2 SMNVEV (reference sequence).

This clonotype was observed many times. The V call is TRBV4-3, the J call TRBJ2-7, with D perhaps matching TRBD1 (6 bases). Trimming cost V 0 bases and J 4 bases, with 13 bases left between them. CDR3 size: 15 residues. Germline CDR1 and CDR2: LGHNA and YSLEER. The CDR3 reads CASSQDVSRGYEQYF. The CDR3 nucleotides read TGCGCCAGCAGCCAAGATGTTTCCAGGGGTTACGAGCAGTACTTC.

There are a few counts of this clonotype. The J gene is TRBJ2-3, the V gene TRBV5-1; weak D call: TRBD2 (5 bases). V was pared by 4 bases and J by 4 bases, with 13 bases between. The CDR3 is made up of 14 amino acids. Germline V lookup: CDR1 SGHRS, CDR2 YFSETQ. CDR3 residues: CASSTLAFSDTQYF. Here the CDR3 DNA reads TGCGCCAGCAGCACCCTAGCTTTCTCAGATACGCAGTATTTT.

This clonotype was observed a few times. The chain recombines TRBV29-1 with TRBJ2-1; 11 positions match TRBD2. This CDR3 is built from 13 residues. Germline CDR1 is SQVTM and CDR2 is ANQGSEA. The CDR3 DNA reads as TGCAGTTGCCATAGCGGGAGGGTTAATGAGCAGTTCTTC. Translation: CSCHSGRVNEQFF.

A few counts support this clonotype. The rearrangement uses TRBV24-1 and TRBJ2-3, with 7 positions matching TRBD1. V lost 9 bases to trimming and J lost 2 bases; unmatched junction nucleotides: 4. This CDR3 comprises 13 residues. CDR1 is KGHDR, CDR2 SFDVKD, per germline. CDR3 region: CATADRVTDTQYF. In DNA, the CDR3 is TGTGCCACCGCTGACAGGGTCACAGATACGCAGTATTTT.

Ten or more counts support this clonotype. The chain has TRBV3-1 and TRBJ1-4; 7 bases map to TRBD1. The V gene's germline CDR1 is LGHDT and CDR2 YNNKEL (reference sequence). Unmatched junction bases numbered 9, after V lost 4 bases and J lost 4 bases. The length of the CDR3 is 16 residues. The CDR3 protein is CASSPFLTGNNEKLFF. Here the CDR3 DNA reads TGTGCCAGCAGCCCTTTTTTGACAGGGAATAATGAAAAACTGTTTTTT.

J is TRBJ1-1 and V is TRBV28; 8 bases map to TRBD1. The CDR3 has 16 residues. Germline CDR1 MDHEN, CDR2 SYDVKM. After removal of 4 bases from V and 2 bases from J, the junction contained 9 bases not matched to a gene. The CDR3 DNA sequence: TGTGCCAGCAGTTCCCTCTTGACAGGGGTAAACACTGAAGCTTTCTTT. Its protein product is CASSSLLTGVNTEAFF.